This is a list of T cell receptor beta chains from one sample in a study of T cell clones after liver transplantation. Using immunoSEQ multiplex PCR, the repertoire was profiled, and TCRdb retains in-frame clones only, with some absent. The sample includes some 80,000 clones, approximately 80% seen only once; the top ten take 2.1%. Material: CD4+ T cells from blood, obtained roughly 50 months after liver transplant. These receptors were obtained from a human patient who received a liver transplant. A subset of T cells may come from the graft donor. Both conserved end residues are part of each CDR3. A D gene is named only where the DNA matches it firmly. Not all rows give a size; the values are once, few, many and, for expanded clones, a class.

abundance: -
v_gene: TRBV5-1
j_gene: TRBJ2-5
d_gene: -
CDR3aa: CASSYQPRAFVGETQYF
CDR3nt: TGCGCCAGCAGCTACCAACCCCGGGCCTTCGTAGGCGAGACCCAGTACTTC

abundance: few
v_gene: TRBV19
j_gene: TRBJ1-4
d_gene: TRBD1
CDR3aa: CASRRQGTNEKLFF
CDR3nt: TGTGCCAGTAGGAGACAGGGGACTAATGAAAAACTGTTTTTT

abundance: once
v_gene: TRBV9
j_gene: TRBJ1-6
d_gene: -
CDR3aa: CASSVGPQGNSPLHF
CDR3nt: TGTGCCAGCAGCGTCGGGCCCCAGGGTAATTCACCCCTCCACTTT

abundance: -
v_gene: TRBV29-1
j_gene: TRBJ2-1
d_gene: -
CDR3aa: CSVAKDNEQFF
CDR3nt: TGCAGCGTTGCCAAGGACAATGAGCAGTTCTTC

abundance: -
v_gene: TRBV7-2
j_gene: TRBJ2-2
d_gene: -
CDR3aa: CASSLAGGTNTGELFF
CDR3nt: TGTGCCAGCAGCTTAGCAGGCGGAACGAACACCGGGGAGCTGTTTTTT

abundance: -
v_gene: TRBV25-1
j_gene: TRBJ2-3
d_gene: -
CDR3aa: CASISRGSSTDTQYF
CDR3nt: TGTGCCAGCATCTCAAGGGGGTCTAGCACAGATACGCAGTATTTT

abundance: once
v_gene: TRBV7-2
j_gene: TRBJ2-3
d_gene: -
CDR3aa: CASSPQPSPGDTQYF
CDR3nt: TGTGCCAGCAGCCCACAACCCTCCCCAGGGGATACGCAGTATTTT

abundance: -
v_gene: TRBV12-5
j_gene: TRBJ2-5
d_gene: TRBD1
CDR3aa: CASGTGEETQYF
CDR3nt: TGTGCTAGTGGTACAGGGGAAGAGACCCAGTACTTC

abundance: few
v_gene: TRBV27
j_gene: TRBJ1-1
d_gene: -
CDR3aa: CASSSLSRGLGTEAFF
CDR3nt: TGTGCCAGCAGTTCCCTTTCGCGGGGTTTAGGGACTGAAGCTTTCTTT

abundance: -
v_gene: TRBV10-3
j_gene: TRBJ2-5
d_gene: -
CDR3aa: CAISDGLAETQYF
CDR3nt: TGTGCCATCAGTGATGGGCTAGCAGAGACCCAGTACTTC

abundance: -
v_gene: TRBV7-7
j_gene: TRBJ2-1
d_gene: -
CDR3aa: CASSLAGDTYNEQFF
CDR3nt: TGTGCCAGCAGCTTAGCTGGGGACACATACAATGAGCAGTTCTTC

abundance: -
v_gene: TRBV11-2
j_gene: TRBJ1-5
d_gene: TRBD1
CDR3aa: CASSWDRNRPQHF
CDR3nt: TGTGCCAGCAGCTGGGACAGGAATCGGCCCCAGCATTTT

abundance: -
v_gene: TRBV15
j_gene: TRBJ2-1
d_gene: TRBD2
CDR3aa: CATSRGGLAGVTEQFF
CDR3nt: TGTGCCACCAGCAGAGGGGGACTAGCGGGAGTCACTGAGCAGTTCTTC

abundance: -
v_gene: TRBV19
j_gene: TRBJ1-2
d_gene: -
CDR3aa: CASTKQEWDGYTF
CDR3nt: TGTGCCAGTACCAAACAGGAATGGGATGGCTACACCTTC

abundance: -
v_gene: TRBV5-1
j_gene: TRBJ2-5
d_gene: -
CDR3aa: CASSFGIQETQYF
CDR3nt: TGCGCCAGCAGCTTCGGCATCCAAGAGACCCAGTACTTC

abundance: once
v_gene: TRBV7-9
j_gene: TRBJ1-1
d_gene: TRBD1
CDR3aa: CASSRNEGQAMNTEAFF
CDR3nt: TGTGCCAGCAGCCGTAACGAGGGACAGGCGATGAACACTGAAGCTTTCTTT

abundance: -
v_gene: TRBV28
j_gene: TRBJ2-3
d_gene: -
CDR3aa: CASRPVGGWDTQYF
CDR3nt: TGTGCCAGCAGGCCGGTTGGGGGTTGGGATACGCAGTATTTT

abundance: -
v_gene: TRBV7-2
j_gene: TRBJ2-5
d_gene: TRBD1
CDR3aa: CASSLALWDRETQYF
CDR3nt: TGTGCCAGCAGCTTAGCGTTGTGGGACAGAGAGACCCAGTACTTC

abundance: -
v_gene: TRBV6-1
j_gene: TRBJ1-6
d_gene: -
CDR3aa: CASSEPAGRSPLHF
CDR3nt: TGTGCCAGCAGTGAACCGGCAGGGCGATCACCCCTCCACTTT